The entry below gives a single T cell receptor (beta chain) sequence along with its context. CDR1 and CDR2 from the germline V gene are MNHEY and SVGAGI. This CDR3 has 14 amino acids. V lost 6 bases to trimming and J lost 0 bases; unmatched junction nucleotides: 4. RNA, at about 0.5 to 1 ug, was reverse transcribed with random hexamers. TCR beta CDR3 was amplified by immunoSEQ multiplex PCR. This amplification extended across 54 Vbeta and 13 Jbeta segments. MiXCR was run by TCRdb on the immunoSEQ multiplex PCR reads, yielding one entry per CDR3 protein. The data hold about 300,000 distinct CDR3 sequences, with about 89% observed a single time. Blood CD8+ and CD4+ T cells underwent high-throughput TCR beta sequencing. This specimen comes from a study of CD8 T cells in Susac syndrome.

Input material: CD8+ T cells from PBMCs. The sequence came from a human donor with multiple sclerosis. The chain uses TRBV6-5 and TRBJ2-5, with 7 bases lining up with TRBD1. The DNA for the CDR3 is TGTGCCAGCAGCCAGGGACAGTACCAAGAGACCCAGTACTTC. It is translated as CASSQGQYQETQYF.